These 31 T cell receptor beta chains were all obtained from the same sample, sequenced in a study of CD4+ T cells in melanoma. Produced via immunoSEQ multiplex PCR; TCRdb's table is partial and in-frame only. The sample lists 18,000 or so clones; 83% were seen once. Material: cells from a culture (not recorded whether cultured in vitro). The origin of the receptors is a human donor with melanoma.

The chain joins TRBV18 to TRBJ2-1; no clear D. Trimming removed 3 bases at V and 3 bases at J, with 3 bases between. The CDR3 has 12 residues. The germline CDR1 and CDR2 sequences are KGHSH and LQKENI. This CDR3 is CASSPSYNEQFF. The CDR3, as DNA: TGTGCCAGCTCACCTAGCTACAATGAGCAGTTCTTC.

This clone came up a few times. CDR3 DNA sequence: TGCGCCAGCAGCTCCCGGGGGGGGAACGGTGGCAATCAGCCCCAGCATTTT. Protein product: CASSSRGGNGGNQPQHF. The V gene is TRBV4-1, the J gene TRBJ1-5; D may be TRBD1 (5 bases). V gave up 5 bases and J gave up 2 bases, with 19 bases separating them. From germline, CDR1 is MGHRA and CDR2 YSYEKL. This CDR3 region has 17 residues.

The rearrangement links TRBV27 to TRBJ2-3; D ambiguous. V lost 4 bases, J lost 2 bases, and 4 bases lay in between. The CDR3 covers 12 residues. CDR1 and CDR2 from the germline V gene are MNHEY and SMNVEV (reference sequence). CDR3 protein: CASSSPTDTQYF. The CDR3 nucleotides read TGTGCCAGCAGTTCCCCCACAGATACGCAGTATTTT.

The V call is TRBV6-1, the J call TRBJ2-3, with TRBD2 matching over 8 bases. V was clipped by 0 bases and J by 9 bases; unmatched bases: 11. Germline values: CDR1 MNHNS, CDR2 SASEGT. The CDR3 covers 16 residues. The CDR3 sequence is CASSEAGGFPGGTQYF. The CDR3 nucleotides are TGTGCCAGCAGTGAAGCCGGGGGATTTCCGGGGGGGACGCAGTATTTT.

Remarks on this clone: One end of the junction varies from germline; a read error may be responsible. CDR3 sequence: CASRGRGAEEYF. In nucleotides, the CDR3 is TGTGCCAGCAGGGGTAGGGGGGCCGAGGAGTACTTC. The chain combines TRBV2 with TRBJ2-7; the D call may be TRBD1 or TRBD2 (6 bases each). The CDR3 runs to 12 residues. Per germline, CDR1 SNHLY and CDR2 FYNNEI.

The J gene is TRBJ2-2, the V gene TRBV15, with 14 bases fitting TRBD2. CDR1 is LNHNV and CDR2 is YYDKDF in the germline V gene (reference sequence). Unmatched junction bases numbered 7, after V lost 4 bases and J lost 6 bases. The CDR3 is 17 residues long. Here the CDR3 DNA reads TGTGCCACCAGCACAGGACTAGCGGGGGGCCCCTCCGGGGAGCTGTTTTTT. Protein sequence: CATSTGLAGGPSGELFF.

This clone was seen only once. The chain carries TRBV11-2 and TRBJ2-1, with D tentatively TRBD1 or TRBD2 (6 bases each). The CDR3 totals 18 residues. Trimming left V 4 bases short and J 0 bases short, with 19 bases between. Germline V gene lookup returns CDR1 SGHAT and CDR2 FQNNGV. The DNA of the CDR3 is TGTGCCAGCAGCTCACCCTCTGGGGGGCCGAGCTCCTACAATGAGCAGTTCTTC. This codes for CASSSPSGGPSSYNEQFF. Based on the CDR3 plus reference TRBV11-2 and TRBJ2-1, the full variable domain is EAGVAQSPRYKIIEKRQSVAFWCNPISGHATLYWYQQILGQGPKLLIQFQNNGVVDDSQLPKDRFSAERLKGVDSTLKIQPAKLEDSAVYLCASSSPSGGPSSYNEQFFGPGTRLTVL.

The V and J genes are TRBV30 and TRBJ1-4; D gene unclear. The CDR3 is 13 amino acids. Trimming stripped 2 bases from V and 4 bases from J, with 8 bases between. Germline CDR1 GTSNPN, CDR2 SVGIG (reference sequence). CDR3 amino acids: CAWSYSVNEKLFF. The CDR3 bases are TGTGCCTGGAGTTACAGCGTTAATGAAAAACTGTTTTTT. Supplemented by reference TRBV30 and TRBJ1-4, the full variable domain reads SQTIHQWPATLVQPVGSPLSLECTVEGTSNPNLYWYRQAAGRGLQLLFYSVGIGQISSEVPQNLSASRPQDRQFILSSKKLLLSDSGFYLCAWSYSVNEKLFFGSGTQLSVL.

The CDR3 DNA reads as TGTGCCAGCAGGGGACAGGGGGCTGAAAAACTGTTTTTT. As protein: CASRGQGAEKLFF. The rearrangement uses TRBV6-1 and TRBJ1-4; 12 positions match TRBD1. CDR3 length equals 13 residues. The ends lost 6 bases at V and 7 bases at J; junction bases unmatched: 0. Per germline, CDR1 MNHNS and CDR2 SASEGT.

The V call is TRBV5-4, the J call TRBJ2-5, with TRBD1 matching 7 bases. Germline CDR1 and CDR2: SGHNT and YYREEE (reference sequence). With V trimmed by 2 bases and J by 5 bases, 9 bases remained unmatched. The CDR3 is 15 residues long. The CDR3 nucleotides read TGTGCCAGCAGCTTAAACAGGGGTCGCGGGGAGACCCAGTACTTC. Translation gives CASSLNRGRGETQYF.

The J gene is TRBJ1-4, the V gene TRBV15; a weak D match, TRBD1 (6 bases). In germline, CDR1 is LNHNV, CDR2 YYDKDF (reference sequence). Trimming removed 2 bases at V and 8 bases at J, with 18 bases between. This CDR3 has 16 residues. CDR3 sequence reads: CATSRSRGAPGEKLFF. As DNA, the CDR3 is TGTGCCACCAGCAGATCAAGGGGGGCGCCGGGCGAAAAACTGTTTTTT. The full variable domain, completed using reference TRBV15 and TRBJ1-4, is DAMVIQNPRYQVTQFGKPVTLSCSQTLNHNVMYWYQQKSSQAPKLLFHYYDKDFNNEADTPDNFQSRRPNTSFCFLDIRSPGLGDTAMYLCATSRSRGAPGEKLFFGSGTQLSVL.

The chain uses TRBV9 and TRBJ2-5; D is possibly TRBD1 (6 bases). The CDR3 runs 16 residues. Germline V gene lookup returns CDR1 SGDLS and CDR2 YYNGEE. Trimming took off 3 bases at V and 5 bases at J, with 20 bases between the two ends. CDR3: CASSARLGAGRETQYF. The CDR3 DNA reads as TGTGCCAGCAGCGCTCGCCTGGGGGCAGGGCGGGAGACCCAGTACTTC.

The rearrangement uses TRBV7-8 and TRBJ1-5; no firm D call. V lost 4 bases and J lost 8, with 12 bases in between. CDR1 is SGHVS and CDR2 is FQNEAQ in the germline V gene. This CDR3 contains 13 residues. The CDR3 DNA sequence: TGTGCCAGCAGCTCCGAAAGACTCGAGCCCCAGCATTTT. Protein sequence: CASSSERLEPQHF.

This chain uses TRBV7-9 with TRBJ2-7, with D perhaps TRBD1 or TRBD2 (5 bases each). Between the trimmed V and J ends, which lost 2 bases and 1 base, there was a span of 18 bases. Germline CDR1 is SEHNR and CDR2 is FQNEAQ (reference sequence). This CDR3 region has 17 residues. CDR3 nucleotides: TGTGCCAGCAGCTTACTGGTACGGGACGGAAGTTCCTACGAGCAGTACTTC. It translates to CASSLLVRDGSSYEQYF.

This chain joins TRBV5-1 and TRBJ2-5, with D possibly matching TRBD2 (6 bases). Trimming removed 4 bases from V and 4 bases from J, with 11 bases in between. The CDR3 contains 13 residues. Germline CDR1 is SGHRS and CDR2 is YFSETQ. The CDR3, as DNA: TGCGCCAGCAGCGGGACTCGGGGAGAGACCCAGTACTTC. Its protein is CASSGTRGETQYF.

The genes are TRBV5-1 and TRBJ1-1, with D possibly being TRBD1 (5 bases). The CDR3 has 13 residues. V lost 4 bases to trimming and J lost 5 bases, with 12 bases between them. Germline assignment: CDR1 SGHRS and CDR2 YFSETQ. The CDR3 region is CASSEYRRTEAFF. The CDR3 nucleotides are TGCGCCAGCAGCGAATACAGGAGGACTGAAGCTTTCTTT.

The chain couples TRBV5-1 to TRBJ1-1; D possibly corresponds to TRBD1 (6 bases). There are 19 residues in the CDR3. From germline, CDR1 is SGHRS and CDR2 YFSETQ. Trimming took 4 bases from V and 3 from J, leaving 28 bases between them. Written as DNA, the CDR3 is TGCGCCAGCAGCGTGGACCTCCTCCAGGGGACGAGAGAGGACACTGAAGCTTTCTTT. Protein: CASSVDLLQGTREDTEAFF.

CDR3 amino acids: CASNPGLLNTGELFF. The CDR3, as DNA: TGTGCCAGTAACCCAGGACTCCTGAACACCGGGGAGCTGTTTTTT. The V call is TRBV19, the J call TRBJ2-2; D is possibly TRBD2 (5 bases). CDR3 length: 15 amino acids. From germline, CDR1 is LNHDA and CDR2 SQIVND (reference sequence). Between the trimmed V and J ends, which lost 7 bases and 1 base, there was a span of 13 bases.

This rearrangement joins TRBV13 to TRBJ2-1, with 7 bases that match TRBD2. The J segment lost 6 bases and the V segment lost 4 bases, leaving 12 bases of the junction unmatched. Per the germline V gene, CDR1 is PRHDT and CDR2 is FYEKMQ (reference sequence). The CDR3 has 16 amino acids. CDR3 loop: CASSSPEDWGGNEQFF. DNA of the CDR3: TGTGCCAGCAGCTCCCCGGAGGATTGGGGGGGCAATGAGCAGTTCTTC.

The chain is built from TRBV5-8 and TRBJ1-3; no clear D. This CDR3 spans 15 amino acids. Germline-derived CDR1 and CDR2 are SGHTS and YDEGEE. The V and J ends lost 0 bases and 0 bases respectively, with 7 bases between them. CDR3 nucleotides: TGTGCCAGCAGCTTGGAGAGATACTCTGGAAACACCATATATTTT. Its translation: CASSLERYSGNTIYF.

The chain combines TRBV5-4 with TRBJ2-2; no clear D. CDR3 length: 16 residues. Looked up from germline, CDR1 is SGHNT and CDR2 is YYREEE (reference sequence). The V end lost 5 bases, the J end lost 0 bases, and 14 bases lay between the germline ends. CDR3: CASRPGPTANTGELFF. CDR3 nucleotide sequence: TGTGCCAGCAGGCCCGGTCCCACCGCGAACACCGGGGAGCTGTTTTTT.

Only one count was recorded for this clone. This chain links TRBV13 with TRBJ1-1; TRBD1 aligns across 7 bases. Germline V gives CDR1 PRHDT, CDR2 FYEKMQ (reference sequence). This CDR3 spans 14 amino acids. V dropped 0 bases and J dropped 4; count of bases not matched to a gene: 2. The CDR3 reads CASSLGRGLTEAFF. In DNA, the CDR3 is TGTGCCAGCAGCTTAGGGAGGGGGCTCACTGAAGCTTTCTTT.

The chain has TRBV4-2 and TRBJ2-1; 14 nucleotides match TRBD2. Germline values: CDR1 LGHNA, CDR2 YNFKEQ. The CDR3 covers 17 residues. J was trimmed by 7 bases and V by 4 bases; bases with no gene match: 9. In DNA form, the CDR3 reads TGTGCCAGCAGCCGGTCGACTAGCGGGGGGGCTGGGAATGAGCAGTTCTTC. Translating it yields CASSRSTSGGAGNEQFF.

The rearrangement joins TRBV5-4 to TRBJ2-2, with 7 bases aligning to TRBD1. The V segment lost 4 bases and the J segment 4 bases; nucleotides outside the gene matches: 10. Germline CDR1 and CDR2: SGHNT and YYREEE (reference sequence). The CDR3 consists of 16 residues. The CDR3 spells CASSRRGQGITGELFF. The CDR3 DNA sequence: TGTGCCAGCAGCCGAAGGGGGCAGGGAATCACCGGGGAGCTGTTTTTT.

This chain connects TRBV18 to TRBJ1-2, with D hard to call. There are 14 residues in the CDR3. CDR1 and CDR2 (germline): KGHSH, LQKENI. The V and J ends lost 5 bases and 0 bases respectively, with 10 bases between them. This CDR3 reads CASSFPGANYGYTF. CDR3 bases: TGTGCCAGCTCATTCCCAGGAGCTAACTATGGCTACACCTTC.

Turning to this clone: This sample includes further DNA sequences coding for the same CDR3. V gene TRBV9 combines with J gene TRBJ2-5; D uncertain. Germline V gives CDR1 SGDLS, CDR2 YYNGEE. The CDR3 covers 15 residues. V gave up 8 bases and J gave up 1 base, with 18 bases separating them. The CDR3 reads CASSGSGWGQETQYF. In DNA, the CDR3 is TGTGCCAGTAGTGGTAGTGGGTGGGGCCAAGAGACCCAGTACTTC.

This chain's CDR3 is CASGSRVGGYTF. DNA for the CDR3: TGTGCCAGCGGATCCCGGGTTGGTGGCTACACCTTC. The V call is TRBV5-8, the J call TRBJ1-2; D gene uncertain. With 7 bases removed from V and 7 bases from J, the gap between germline ends came to 14 bases. This CDR3 comprises 12 residues. Per germline, CDR1 SGHTS and CDR2 YDEGEE.

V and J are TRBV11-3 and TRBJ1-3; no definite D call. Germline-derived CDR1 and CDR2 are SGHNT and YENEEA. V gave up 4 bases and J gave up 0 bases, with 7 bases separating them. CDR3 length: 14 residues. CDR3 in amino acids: CASSSITSGNTIYF. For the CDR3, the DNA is TGTGCCAGCAGCTCTATTACCTCTGGAAACACCATATATTTT.

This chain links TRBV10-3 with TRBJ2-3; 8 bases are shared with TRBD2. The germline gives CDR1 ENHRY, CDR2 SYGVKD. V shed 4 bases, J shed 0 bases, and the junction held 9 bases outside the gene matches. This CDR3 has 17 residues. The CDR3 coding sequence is TGTGCCATCAGTGGTTCTAGTAGCGGGGCGAGCACAGATACGCAGTATTTT. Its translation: CAISGSSSGASTDTQYF.

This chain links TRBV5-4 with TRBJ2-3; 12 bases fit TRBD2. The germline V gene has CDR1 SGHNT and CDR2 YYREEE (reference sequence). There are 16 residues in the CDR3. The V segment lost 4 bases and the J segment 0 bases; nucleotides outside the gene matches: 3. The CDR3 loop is CASSKTSGGSTDTQYF. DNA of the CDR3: TGTGCCAGCAGCAAGACTAGCGGGGGTAGCACAGATACGCAGTATTTT.

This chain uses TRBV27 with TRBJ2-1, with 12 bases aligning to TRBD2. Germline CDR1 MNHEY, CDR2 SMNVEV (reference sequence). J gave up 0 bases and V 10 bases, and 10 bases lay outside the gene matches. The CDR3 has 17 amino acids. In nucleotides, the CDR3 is TGTGCCACCCCAACTAGCGGGGGGCCGAGCTCCTACAATGAGCAGTTCTTC. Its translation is CATPTSGGPSSYNEQFF.